This TCR beta chain emerged from a study of T-cell reconstitution after alpha-beta-depleted transplantation in children. Study observations and caveats: T-cell counts and diversity at one year post-transplant came mainly from newly produced T cells. Roughly two months post-transplant, alpha-beta T cells reportedly originated from several hundred graft clones that had expanded. It was surviving recipient T cells and thymic progenitors that gave some patients high TCRbeta diversity at day 60.

This clonotype has more than one count but fewer than ten. Its antigen is unidentified. Preparation of the TCRbeta library used unique molecular identifiers. TCRdb reanalysed the PCR reads using MiXCR and keeps one entry per CDR3 protein. Among about 540,000 distinct CDR3 sequences listed, roughly a quarter were seen once. Germline CDR1 is MGHDK and CDR2 is SYGVNS. There are 16 residues in the CDR3. The J segment lost 7 bases and the V segment lost 1 base, leaving 8 bases of the junction unmatched. The chain couples TRBV25-1 to TRBJ2-1; 9 bases fit TRBD2. This receptor was identified in a boy in the first two years of life with Wiskott-Aldrich syndrome, due to receive a stem cell transplant. This sample comprised PBMCs, obtained before TCRalphabeta/CD19-depleted stem cell transplant. This CDR3 is CASSEWVAGVENEQFF. In DNA form, the CDR3 reads TGTGCCAGCAGTGAATGGGTAGCGGGAGTTGAGAATGAGCAGTTCTTC.